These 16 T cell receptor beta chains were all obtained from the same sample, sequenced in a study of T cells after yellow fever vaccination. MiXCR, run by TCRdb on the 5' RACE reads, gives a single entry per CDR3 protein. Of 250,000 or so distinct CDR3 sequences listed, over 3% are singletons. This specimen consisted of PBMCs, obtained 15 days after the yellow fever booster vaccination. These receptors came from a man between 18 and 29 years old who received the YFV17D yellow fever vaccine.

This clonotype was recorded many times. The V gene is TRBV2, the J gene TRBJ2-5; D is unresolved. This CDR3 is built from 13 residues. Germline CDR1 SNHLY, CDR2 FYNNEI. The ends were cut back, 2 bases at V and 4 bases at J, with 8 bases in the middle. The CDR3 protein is CASSESQRETQYF. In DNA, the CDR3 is TGTGCCAGCAGTGAAAGTCAGCGAGAGACCCAGTACTTC.

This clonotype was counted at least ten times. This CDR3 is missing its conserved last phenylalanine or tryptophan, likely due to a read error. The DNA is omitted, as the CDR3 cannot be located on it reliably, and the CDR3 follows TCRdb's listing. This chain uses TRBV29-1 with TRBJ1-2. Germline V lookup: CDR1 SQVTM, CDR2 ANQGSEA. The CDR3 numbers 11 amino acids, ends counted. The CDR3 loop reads CSVVVSGLRCL.

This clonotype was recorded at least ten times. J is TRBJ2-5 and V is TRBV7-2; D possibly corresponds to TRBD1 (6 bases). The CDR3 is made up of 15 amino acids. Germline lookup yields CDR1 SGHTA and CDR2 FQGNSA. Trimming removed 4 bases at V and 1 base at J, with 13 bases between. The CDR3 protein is CASSSLTGRQETQYF. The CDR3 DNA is TGTGCCAGCAGCTCATTGACAGGACGCCAAGAGACCCAGTACTTC.

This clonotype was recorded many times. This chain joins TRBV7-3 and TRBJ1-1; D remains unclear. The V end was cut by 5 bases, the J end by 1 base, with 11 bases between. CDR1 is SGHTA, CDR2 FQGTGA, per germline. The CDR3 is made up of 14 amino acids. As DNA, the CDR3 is TGTGCCAGCAGCCCCTCCCCCTGGAACACTGAAGCTTTCTTT. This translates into CASSPSPWNTEAFF.

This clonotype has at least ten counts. The CDR3 region is CASSRSRGTSSGNTIYF. The CDR3 DNA reads TGTGCCAGCAGCCGAAGCCGGGGGACTAGCTCTGGAAACACCATATATTTT. The V call is TRBV7-2, the J call TRBJ1-3, with D perhaps TRBD1 (5 bases). Germline V gene sequence: CDR1 SGHTA, CDR2 FQGNSA. This CDR3 spans 17 amino acids. V shed 5 bases and J shed 0 bases, with 17 bases lying between them.

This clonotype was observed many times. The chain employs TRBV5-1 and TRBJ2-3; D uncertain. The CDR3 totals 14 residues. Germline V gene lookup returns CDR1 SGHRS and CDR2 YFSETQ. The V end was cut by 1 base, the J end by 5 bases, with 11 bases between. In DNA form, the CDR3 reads TGCGCCAGCAGCTTGAACTTGGCAGGAGATACGCAGTATTTT. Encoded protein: CASSLNLAGDTQYF.

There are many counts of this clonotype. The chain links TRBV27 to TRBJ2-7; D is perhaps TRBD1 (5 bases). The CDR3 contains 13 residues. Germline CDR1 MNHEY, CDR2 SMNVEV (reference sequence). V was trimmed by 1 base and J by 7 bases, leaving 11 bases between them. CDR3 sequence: CASSLWVGREQYF. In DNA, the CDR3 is TGTGCCAGCAGTTTATGGGTGGGGCGGGAGCAGTACTTC.

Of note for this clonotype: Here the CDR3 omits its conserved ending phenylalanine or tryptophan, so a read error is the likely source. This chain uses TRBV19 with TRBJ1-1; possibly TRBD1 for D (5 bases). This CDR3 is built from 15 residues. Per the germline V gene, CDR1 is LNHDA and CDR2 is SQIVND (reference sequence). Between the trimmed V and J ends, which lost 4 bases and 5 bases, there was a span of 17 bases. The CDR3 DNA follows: TGTGCCAGTAGTAACGCCGGGGCCTCAGGGACTGAAGCTTTCTCT. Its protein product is CASSNAGASGTEAFS.

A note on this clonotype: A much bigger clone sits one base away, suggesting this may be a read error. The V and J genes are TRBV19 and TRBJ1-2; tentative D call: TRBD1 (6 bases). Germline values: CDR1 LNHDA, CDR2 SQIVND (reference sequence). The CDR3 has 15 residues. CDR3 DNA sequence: TGTGCCGGTAGCTGGACAGCCCGATACAACTATGGCTACACCTTC. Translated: CAGSWTARYNYGYTF.

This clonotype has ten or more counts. The CDR3 DNA reads TGTGCCAGCAGTTACGGACGGGGCAATCAGCCCCAGCATTTT. Its translation is CASSYGRGNQPQHF. This chain links TRBV6-5 with TRBJ1-5; D gene ambiguous. The CDR3 spans 14 residues. V was pared by 2 bases and J by 2 bases, with 7 bases between. Per the germline V gene, CDR1 is MNHEY and CDR2 is SVGAGI.

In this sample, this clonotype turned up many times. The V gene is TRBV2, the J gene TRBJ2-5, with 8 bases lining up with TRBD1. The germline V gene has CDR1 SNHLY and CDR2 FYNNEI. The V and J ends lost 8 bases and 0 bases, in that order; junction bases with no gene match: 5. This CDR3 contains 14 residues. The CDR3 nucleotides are TGTGCCAGCGTGGCAGGGGGCTACCAAGAGACCCAGTACTTC. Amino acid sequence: CASVAGGYQETQYF.

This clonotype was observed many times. The CDR3 here is CSARGTGHHSYNEQFF. Here the CDR3 DNA reads TGCAGTGCTAGAGGCACAGGGCACCACTCCTACAATGAGCAGTTCTTC. The chain joins TRBV20-1 to TRBJ2-1; TRBD1 might be the D (6 bases). Germline CDR1 DFQATT, CDR2 SNEGSKA (reference sequence). Trimming took off 1 base at V and 0 bases at J, with 13 bases between the two ends. The CDR3 is 16 residues long.

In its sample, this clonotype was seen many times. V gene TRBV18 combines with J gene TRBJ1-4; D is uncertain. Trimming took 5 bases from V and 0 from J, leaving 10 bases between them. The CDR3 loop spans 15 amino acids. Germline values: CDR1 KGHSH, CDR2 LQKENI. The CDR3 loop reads CASSGSLTTNEKLFF. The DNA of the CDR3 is TGTGCCAGCTCAGGATCATTAACAACTAATGAAAAACTGTTTTTT.

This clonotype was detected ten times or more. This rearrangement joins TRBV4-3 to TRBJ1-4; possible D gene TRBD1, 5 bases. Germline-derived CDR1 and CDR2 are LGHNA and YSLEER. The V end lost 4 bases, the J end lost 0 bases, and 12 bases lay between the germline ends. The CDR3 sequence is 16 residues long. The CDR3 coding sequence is TGCGCCAGCAGCCCAACGGGGGGGGCAACTAATGAAAAACTGTTTTTT. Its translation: CASSPTGGATNEKLFF.

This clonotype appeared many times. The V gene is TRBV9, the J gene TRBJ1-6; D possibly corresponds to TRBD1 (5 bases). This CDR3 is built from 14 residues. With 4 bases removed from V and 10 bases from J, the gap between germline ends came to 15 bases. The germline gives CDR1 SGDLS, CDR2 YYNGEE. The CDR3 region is CASSSGGGSSPLHF. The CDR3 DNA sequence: TGTGCCAGCAGCTCAGGTGGGGGGTCCTCACCCCTCCACTTT.

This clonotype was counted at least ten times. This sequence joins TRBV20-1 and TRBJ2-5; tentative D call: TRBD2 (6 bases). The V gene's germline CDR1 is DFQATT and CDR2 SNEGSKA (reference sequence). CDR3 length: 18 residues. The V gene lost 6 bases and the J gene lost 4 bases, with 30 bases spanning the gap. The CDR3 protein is CSAGGSGLMTGVSETQYF. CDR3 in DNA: TGCAGTGCCGGAGGTTCAGGGTTAATGACGGGGGTTTCAGAGACCCAGTACTTC.